This T cell receptor delta chain was documented in a study of gamma-delta chains in newborns, infants, children (dated by TCRdb to the late 2010s). Regarding the research as a whole: According to the study title, microbial exposure causes polyclonal expansion of innate gammadelta T cells right after birth. Right after human newborns were born, the researchers looked at the way microbial exposure shaped their populations of innate gammadelta T cells.

Sequenced on an Illumina MiSeq. TCRdb called clones from the public reads with CATT, and repeated DNA sequences were later combined into one row. For this sample there are 5,700 or so delta-chain clones; 0.35% to 0.45% appear just once. The ten largest account for around 15% of the sample. Worth noting for this clone: There is no known antigen for this receptor. A far larger clone is one nucleotide away, so this likely arose from a read error. Other DNA sequences of this sample code for an identical CDR3.

There are 20 amino acids in the CDR3, from cysteine to phenylalanine inclusive. CDR3 DNA is the only sequence kept; it has 60 bases, read in frame from the first base. At the junction V is shortened by 0 bases and J by 4 bases; bases outside the gene matches: 12. Taken from the germline V gene, the CDR1 and CDR2 loops are GEAIGNYY and EKD. Sequencing was done on a sample of blood. The receptor was isolated from a child who was a newborn, infant or young child, either healthy, febrile or measles-vaccinated (not recorded which). The receptor chain draws on TRDV2 and TRDJ3, and TRDD3 aligns with 9 junction nucleotides. The nucleotide sequence reads TGTGCCTGTGACACCTTGGGGGATAGAATGAGCTCTTGGGACACCCGACAGATGTTTTTC. Translated, it gives CACDTLGDRMSSWDTRQMFF.